These 32 T cell receptor beta chains were all obtained from the same sample, sequenced in a study of blood T cell repertoires in COVID-19. Repertoires were generated with immunoSEQ multiplex PCR, while TCRdb's copy carries only in-frame clones and drops some. The table includes about 170,000 clones, roughly 85% detected once. The sample taken for sequencing was peripheral blood. The origin of the receptors is a human donor with acute or convalescent COVID-19. The donor label of this sample is uncertain.

J is TRBJ1-5 and V is TRBV2; 9 nucleotides match TRBD1. V was clipped by 7 bases and J by 7 bases; unmatched bases: 8. The CDR3 extends over 14 amino acids. CDR1 is SNHLY and CDR2 is FYNNEI in the germline V gene. The DNA for the CDR3 is TGTGCCAGCAATGCGGGACAGGGTGGGCAGCCCCAGCATTTT. Amino acid sequence: CASNAGQGGQPQHF.

V and J are TRBV6-5 and TRBJ2-7; D perhaps matches TRBD1 (5 bases). V was cut by 0 bases and J by 1 base, with 10 bases left in between. Germline values: CDR1 MNHEY, CDR2 SVGAGI. This CDR3 spans 15 amino acids. The CDR3 coding sequence is TGTGCCAGCAGTTACTCAGGGGTAGGATCCTACGAGCAGTACTTC. Translated: CASSYSGVGSYEQYF.

This chain links TRBV4-3 with TRBJ2-2; 7 nucleotides line up with TRBD1. The length of the CDR3 is 15 residues. The germline CDR1 and CDR2 sequences are LGHNA and YSLEER. V gave up 7 bases and J gave up 0 bases; unmatched junction bases: 5. The CDR3 sequence: CASTTGATNTGELFF. CDR3 coding DNA: TGCGCCAGCACCACAGGGGCAACGAACACCGGGGAGCTGTTTTTT.

The chain links TRBV9 to TRBJ2-4; 8 bases match TRBD1. With V trimmed by 4 bases and J by 9 bases, 9 bases remained unmatched. In germline, CDR1 is SGDLS, CDR2 YYNGEE. This CDR3 comprises 14 residues. This CDR3 is CASSSQPGGSIQYF. Written as DNA, the CDR3 is TGTGCCAGCAGCTCTCAACCAGGGGGCTCCATTCAGTACTTC.

V and J are TRBV12-3 or TRBV12-4 and TRBJ1-4; 7 bases align to TRBD1. The V and J ends lost 8 bases and 4 bases, in that order; junction bases with no gene match: 4. CDR3 length equals 13 residues. The CDR3 DNA follows: TGTGCCAGCGGGGGACAGCTTAATGAAAAACTGTTTTTT. Protein product: CASGGQLNEKLFF.

The CDR3 here is CASSLTQPAGELFF. CDR3 DNA sequence: TGTGCCAGCAGCTTAACACAGCCAGCCGGGGAGCTGTTTTTT. The V call is TRBV7-9, the J call TRBJ2-2, with no clear D. Trimming shortened V by 2 bases and J by 6 bases, and 10 bases separated the two germline ends. CDR3 length: 14 residues. From germline, CDR1 is SEHNR and CDR2 FQNEAQ (reference sequence). Combining the CDR3 with reference TRBV7-9 and TRBJ2-2 gives the whole variable domain DTGVSQNPRHKITKRGQNVTFRCDPISEHNRLYWYRQTLGQGPEFLTYFQNEAQLEKSRLLSDRFSAERPKGSFSTLEIQRTEQGDSAMYLCASSLTQPAGELFFGEGSRLTVL.

The chain links TRBV6-5 to TRBJ2-7; D is possibly TRBD1 (6 bases). Germline CDR1 and CDR2: MNHEY and SVGAGI. The V end lost 4 bases, the J end lost 7 bases, and 17 bases lay between the germline ends. The CDR3 loop spans 14 amino acids. Written as DNA, the CDR3 is TGTGCCAGCAGTTGGGACATGAATTTGCGGGAGCAGTACTTC. Translated: CASSWDMNLREQYF.

The chain has TRBV10-3 and TRBJ1-1; 10 bases are shared with TRBD1. CDR3 length: 14 residues. J lost 3 bases, V lost 6 bases, and 4 bases had no gene match. CDR1 is ENHRY and CDR2 is SYGVKD in the germline V gene. The CDR3 DNA reads as TGTGCCATCAGGGGACAGGGGCAGGACACTGAAGCTTTCTTT. It specifies CAIRGQGQDTEAFF.

V gene TRBV18 combines with J gene TRBJ1-4; the D is unclear. V was trimmed by 2 bases and J by 0 bases, leaving 16 bases between them. In germline, CDR1 is KGHSH, CDR2 LQKENI. The CDR3 sequence is 18 residues long. CDR3 residues: CASSPYGVRTATNEKLFF. In DNA, the CDR3 is TGTGCCAGCTCACCATACGGGGTCAGAACTGCAACTAATGAAAAACTGTTTTTT.

The chain is built from TRBV9 and TRBJ2-4, with TRBD1 matching 7 bases. The V gene end was trimmed by 3 bases and the J gene end by 3 bases; junction bases not matched to a gene: 9. Per germline, CDR1 SGDLS and CDR2 YYNGEE. This CDR3 has 16 amino acids. CDR3 sequence: CASSAPYGDSKNIQYF. In DNA form, the CDR3 reads TGTGCCAGCAGCGCGCCCTACGGGGACAGCAAAAACATTCAGTACTTC. Together with reference TRBV9 and TRBJ2-4, the CDR3 gives the full variable domain: DSGVTQTPKHLITATGQRVTLRCSPRSGDLSVYWYQQSLDQGLQFLIQYYNGEERAKGNILERFSAQQFPDLHSELNLSSLELGDSALYFCASSAPYGDSKNIQYFGAGTRLSVL.

The chain uses TRBV30 and TRBJ1-1, with D possibly TRBD1 on 6 matching bases. Deletions cut 2 bases from V and 3 bases from J, with 16 bases between. The CDR3 spans 15 residues. Germline lookup yields CDR1 GTSNPN and CDR2 SVGIG (reference sequence). The CDR3 is CAWSRRGGWDTEAFF. The CDR3 region has the DNA TGTGCCTGGAGTAGGAGGGGGGGATGGGACACTGAAGCTTTCTTT.

The V and J genes are TRBV2 and TRBJ1-1, with TRBD1 matching 9 bases. CDR3 size: 15 residues. From germline, CDR1 is SNHLY and CDR2 FYNNEI. V was pared by 8 bases and J by 1 base, with 8 bases of the junction left unmatched. The CDR3 loop reads CASGGQGLRNTEAFF. The DNA for the CDR3 is TGTGCCAGCGGGGGACAGGGTTTAAGGAACACTGAAGCTTTCTTT. The full variable domain, in which reference TRBV2 and TRBJ1-1 provide the parts outside the CDR3, is EPEVTQTPSHQVTQMGQEVILRCVPISNHLYFYWYRQILGQKVEFLVSFYNNEISEKSEIFDDQFSVERPDGSNFTLKIRSTKLEDSAMYFCASGGQGLRNTEAFFGQGTRLTVV.

The rearrangement joins TRBV5-5 to TRBJ2-7; the D is unclear. CDR3 length equals 15 residues. CDR1 is SGHKS, CDR2 YYEKEE, per germline (reference sequence). Trimming pared 4 bases from V and 0 bases from J, leaving 14 bases between. CDR3 sequence (DNA): TGTGCCAGCAGCCCTCTTTCGGGTTACTCCTACGAGCAGTACTTC. It encodes CASSPLSGYSYEQYF.

This chain connects TRBV4-1 to TRBJ1-2; 9 bases align to TRBD1. Germline CDR1 reads MGHRA; CDR2 reads YSYEKL. The V and J ends lost 1 base and 6 bases, in that order; junction bases with no gene match: 0. This CDR3 has 13 amino acids. The CDR3 region is CASSQGDRDGYTF. The CDR3 region has the DNA TGCGCCAGCAGCCAAGGGGACAGGGATGGCTACACCTTC.

The V and J genes are TRBV5-6 and TRBJ1-5, with TRBD1 matching over 7 bases. The CDR3 is made up of 15 amino acids. The V gene end was trimmed by 4 bases and the J gene end by 4 bases; junction bases not matched to a gene: 8. Looked up from germline, CDR1 is SGHDT and CDR2 is YYEEEE. DNA for the CDR3: TGTGCCAGCAGCGCCCAGGGGGACAAAAATCAGCCCCAGCATTTT. Translated: CASSAQGDKNQPQHF.

This clone has more than one count but fewer than ten. The chain couples TRBV4-2 to TRBJ2-1, with TRBD2 as a possible D gene (7 bases). CDR1 is LGHNA, CDR2 YNFKEQ, per germline. Between the trimmed V and J ends, which lost 4 bases and 0 bases, there was a span of 10 bases. The CDR3 totals 15 residues. This CDR3 reads CASSRGGASYNEQFF. CDR3 nucleotide sequence: TGTGCCAGCAGCCGTGGGGGGGCCTCCTACAATGAGCAGTTCTTC.

The chain recombines TRBV24-1 with TRBJ2-1; perhaps TRBD1 as D (6 bases). The CDR3 contains 14 residues. The V gene lost 5 bases and the J gene lost 5 bases, with 12 bases spanning the gap. The germline gives CDR1 KGHDR, CDR2 SFDVKD. The CDR3: CATSAAGVDNEQFF. The CDR3 coding sequence is TGTGCCACCAGTGCGGCAGGGGTGGACAATGAGCAGTTCTTC.

The chain couples TRBV28 to TRBJ1-2; D might be TRBD1 (6 bases). Germline CDR1 reads MDHEN; CDR2 reads SYDVKM. V shed 7 bases and J shed 8 bases, with 23 bases lying between them. This CDR3 spans 15 amino acids. CDR3 residues: CASTLFGGRGYGYTF. The CDR3 DNA follows: TGTGCCAGCACCCTTTTCGGGGGGCGAGGGTACGGCTACACCTTC.

This clone was seen more than once but under ten times. The same CDR3 is also encoded by other DNA sequences in this sample. The V call is TRBV11-2, the J call TRBJ1-2; 10 nucleotides line up with TRBD1. Germline assignment: CDR1 SGHAT and CDR2 FQNNGV. V gave up 3 bases and J gave up 7 bases; unmatched junction bases: 2. This CDR3 spans 13 amino acids. Written as DNA, the CDR3 is TGTGCCAGCAGCTTCCGGACAGGGGGTGGCTACACCTTC. It codes for CASSFRTGGGYTF. The full variable domain, in which reference TRBV11-2 and TRBJ1-2 provide the parts outside the CDR3, is EAGVAQSPRYKIIEKRQSVAFWCNPISGHATLYWYQQILGQGPKLLIQFQNNGVVDDSQLPKDRFSAERLKGVDSTLKIQPAKLEDSAVYLCASSFRTGGGYTFGSGTRLTVV.

The chain links TRBV19 to TRBJ1-5; D is unresolved. CDR3 length equals 12 residues. The V end lost 5 bases, the J end lost 6 bases, and 8 bases lay between the germline ends. Germline CDR1 reads LNHDA; CDR2 reads SQIVND (reference sequence). CDR3 DNA sequence: TGTGCCAGTAGTGCGGGAGTTCAGCCCCAGCATTTT. Protein: CASSAGVQPQHF.

CDR3 sequence reads: CASSNPGLARNEQFF. The CDR3 region has the DNA TGTGCCAGCAGTAACCCGGGACTAGCACGCAATGAGCAGTTCTTC. V and J are TRBV6-2 or TRBV6-3 and TRBJ2-1, with 9 bases aligning to TRBD2. Germline values: CDR1 MNHEY, CDR2 SVGEGT. The CDR3 runs to 15 residues. The ends lost 5 bases at V and 6 bases at J; junction bases unmatched: 8.

The chain uses TRBV5-1 and TRBJ1-2; D is uncertain. Looked up from germline, CDR1 is SGHRS and CDR2 is YFSETQ. CDR3 size: 13 residues. V was cut by 4 bases and J by 4 bases, with 11 bases left in between. Here the CDR3 reads CASSRGSPYGYTF. CDR3 sequence (DNA): TGCGCCAGCAGCCGAGGGAGCCCCTATGGCTACACCTTC.

A few counts support this clone. The chain is built from TRBV21-1 and TRBJ1-2; the tabulated D call, TRBD1, remains unverified against the DNA. TRBV21-1 is marked as a pseudogene. The length of the CDR3 is 12 residues. CDR3 in DNA: TGTGCCAGCAGCAATCCCAGATCCCCTTACACCTTC. Translating gives CASSNPRSPYTF.

The V call is TRBV11-2, the J call TRBJ1-1, with 12 bases fitting TRBD1. This CDR3 is built from 17 residues. Germline trimming cut 5 bases from V and 5 bases from J; bases unmatched to any gene: 12. Looked up from germline, CDR1 is SGHAT and CDR2 is FQNNGV. In DNA form, the CDR3 reads TGTGCCAGCAGCCTCCTCCGGGACAGGGGGCGCGGGACTGAAGCTTTCTTT. Translating gives CASSLLRDRGRGTEAFF.

This chain joins TRBV7-9 and TRBJ2-3; 7 nucleotides agree with TRBD2. This CDR3 comprises 14 residues. In germline, CDR1 is SEHNR, CDR2 FQNEAQ (reference sequence). J lost 8 bases, V lost 5 bases, and 10 bases had no gene match. The CDR3 DNA reads TGTGCCAGCAGCGCCGGGACTACCGTTTCTACGCAGTATTTT. Its translation is CASSAGTTVSTQYF.

The rearrangement joins TRBV28 to TRBJ2-1, with D uncertain. In germline, CDR1 is MDHEN, CDR2 SYDVKM. Trimming cost V 3 bases and J 6 bases, with 9 bases left between them. The CDR3 is 13 residues long. The CDR3 DNA sequence: TGTGCCAGCAGTTTTGCCCCTACCAATGAGCAGTTCTTC. Amino acid sequence: CASSFAPTNEQFF. Together with reference TRBV28 and TRBJ2-1, the CDR3 gives the full variable domain: DVKVTQSSRYLVKRTGEKVFLECVQDMDHENMFWYRQDPGLGLRLIYFSYDVKMKEKGDIPEGYSVSREKKERFSLILESASTNQTSMYLCASSFAPTNEQFFGPGTRLTVL.

This clone has just one count. The rearrangement links TRBV7-2 to TRBJ2-7; a weak D match, TRBD1 (6 bases). Germline assignment: CDR1 SGHTA and CDR2 FQGNSA. The V gene lost 4 bases and the J gene lost 4 bases, with 14 bases spanning the gap. The CDR3 length is 14 residues. The CDR3 nucleotides are TGTGCCAGCAGCTCCCGGGACACCCTATACGAGCAGTACTTC. It yields the protein CASSSRDTLYEQYF.

This chain connects TRBV6-5 to TRBJ2-7; 7 positions agree with TRBD1. The CDR3 extends over 13 amino acids. V lost 6 bases to trimming and J lost 4 bases; unmatched junction nucleotides: 6. The germline CDR1 and CDR2 sequences are MNHEY and SVGAGI. The CDR3 DNA reads as TGTGCCAGCAGCAGCGGACAGGTATACGAGCAGTACTTC. Translated: CASSSGQVYEQYF.

As regards this clone: The same CDR3 can be traced to other DNA sequences in this sample. V and J are TRBV18 and TRBJ1-2, with D possibly being TRBD1 (5 bases). The CDR3 loop spans 13 amino acids. The V gene lost 3 bases and the J gene lost 2 bases, with 7 bases spanning the gap. Germline CDR1 and CDR2: KGHSH and LQKENI. The CDR3 DNA reads TGTGCCAGCTCACCGACAGAGAACTATGGCTACACCTTC. Amino acid sequence: CASSPTENYGYTF.

The chain joins TRBV7-8 to TRBJ2-1; 8 nucleotides line up with TRBD1. Germline values: CDR1 SGHVS, CDR2 FQNEAQ. Trimming cost V 5 bases and J 0 bases; bases outside gene matches: 6. The CDR3 covers 16 residues. DNA of the CDR3: TGTGCCAGCAGCCCTAACAGGGGGAGCTCCTACAATGAGCAGTTCTTC. Amino acid sequence: CASSPNRGSSYNEQFF.

CDR3 region: CASSVTGVGETQYF. CDR3 DNA: TGTGCCAGCAGCGTGACAGGGGTGGGCGAGACCCAGTACTTC. The chain carries TRBV7-9 and TRBJ2-5, with TRBD1 identical over 8 bases. With V trimmed by 5 bases and J by 5 bases, 7 bases remained unmatched. The CDR3 has 14 amino acids. The germline V gene has CDR1 SEHNR and CDR2 FQNEAQ (reference sequence).

This clone was seen once. The V gene is TRBV20-1, the J gene TRBJ2-1; 8 nucleotides align to TRBD2. J was trimmed by 7 bases and V by 3 bases; bases with no gene match: 8. The length of the CDR3 is 14 residues. The V gene's germline CDR1 is DFQATT and CDR2 SNEGSKA (reference sequence). The CDR3 DNA follows: TGCAGTGCTAGTTCGGGGGGGCCGAAGAATGAGCAGTTCTTC. Translation: CSASSGGPKNEQFF.